This TCR beta chain stems from a study of vaccination and CD4 T cells after COVID-19. Study details: Post-vaccine sampling followed dose two by a median about 72 days (range 14 to 241). General study findings and limits: SARS-CoV-2-reactive clonotype medians increased from roughly 21 to 40, not significantly.

Sequence data for DNA of cultured CD4+ T cells were generated by the Oncomine TCR Beta short-read assay. TCRdb analysed the PCR reads with MiXCR anew, one entry per CDR3 protein. The sample includes 20,000 to 30,000 distinct CDR3 sequences, 36% seen only once; the top ten take 3% to 4%. About this clonotype: Its antigen remains unknown.

The time point denotes: late sampling 161 to 241 days after vaccination in a few convalescent patients. Stated treatment: roughly 11-day PBMC culture with coronavirus spike peptide pools or control peptides (ViraFEST assay). Culture of about 1.8 million PBMCs per well took place with roughly 10 IU/ml IL-2 and roughly 9.5 ug/ml peptide pools. Germline V gene sequence: CDR1 SGHVS, CDR2 FQNEAQ. V lost 4 bases to trimming and J lost 9 bases; unmatched junction nucleotides: 15. This CDR3 is built from 16 residues. This receptor was taken from a human donor who had recovered from COVID-19. The starting material was CD4+ T cells from blood, cultured in vitro, obtained about 7 months after SARS-CoV-2 vaccination. J is TRBJ2-7 and V is TRBV7-8, with 10 bases matching TRBD2. The CDR3: CASSSIILASGRGQYF. CDR3 nucleotide sequence: TGTGCCAGCAGCTCAATCATACTTGCTAGCGGGAGAGGGCAGTACTTC. The entire variable domain, with the rest obtained from reference TRBV7-8 and TRBJ2-7, is as follows: GAGVSQSPRYKVAKRGQDVALRCDPISGHVSLFWYQQALGQGPEFLTYFQNEAQLDKSGLPSDRFFAERPEGSVSTLKIQRTQQEDSAVYLCASSSIILASGRGQYFGPGTRLTVT.